The 24 T cell receptor beta chains reported below all come from one sample, sequenced in a study of blood T cell repertoires in COVID-19. The data were produced by immunoSEQ multiplex PCR, yet TCRdb's version contains in-frame clones alone and is incomplete. The top ten hold more than 3% of the sample, which has 110,000 or so clones, approximately 81% seen once. The sample consisted of peripheral blood. Source of these receptors: a man aged 35 to 55 with acute or convalescent COVID-19.

V gene TRBV4-1 combines with J gene TRBJ2-7; the match to TRBD1 covers 7 bases. From germline, CDR1 is MGHRA and CDR2 YSYEKL. There are 16 residues in the CDR3. J was trimmed by 2 bases and V by 0 bases; bases with no gene match: 7. This CDR3 reads CASSQETTGVPYEQYF. The CDR3 DNA reads TGCGCCAGCAGCCAAGAAACAACAGGGGTACCCTACGAGCAGTACTTC.

The gene calls are TRBV6-5 and TRBJ2-3; D remains ambiguous. The CDR3 is 13 amino acids. Per germline, CDR1 MNHEY and CDR2 SVGAGI. V lost 5 bases and J lost 2, with 8 bases in between. CDR3 bases: TGTGCCAGCAGTCCTTACTCCACAGATACGCAGTATTTT. It is translated as CASSPYSTDTQYF.

CDR3 nucleotides: TGTGCCAGCAGCCCAGGGGTTAGCTCCTACAATGAGCAGTTCTTC. Its protein is CASSPGVSSYNEQFF. The chain has TRBV7-9 and TRBJ2-1, with a tentative D call TRBD1 (6 bases). Trimming took 5 bases from V and 0 from J, leaving 11 bases between them. The length of the CDR3 is 15 residues. Germline V CDR1 and CDR2: SEHNR, FQNEAQ (reference sequence).

The chain has TRBV4-2 and TRBJ2-3; TRBD2 agrees at 8 bases. The trim removed 2 bases at V and 4 bases at J, leaving 8 bases unmatched. The CDR3 contains 16 residues. The germline gives CDR1 LGHNA, CDR2 YNFKEQ. This chain's CDR3 is CASSQKRGGLADTQYF. As DNA, the CDR3 is TGTGCCAGCAGCCAAAAACGGGGGGGCCTGGCAGATACGCAGTATTTT.

The rearrangement joins TRBV2 to TRBJ2-2, with D perhaps matching TRBD1 (5 bases). Germline CDR1 and CDR2: SNHLY and FYNNEI. Trimming removed 5 bases from V and 2 bases from J, with 9 bases in between. This CDR3 region has 14 residues. The CDR3 protein is CASSWTPNTGELFF. For the CDR3, the DNA is TGTGCCAGCAGTTGGACACCTAACACCGGGGAGCTGTTTTTT.

The CDR3 spells CASSGRTEMETQYF. The CDR3 bases are TGTGCCAGCAGCGGACGGACAGAGATGGAGACCCAGTACTTC. J is TRBJ2-5 and V is TRBV21-1; TRBD1, the D gene given by the table, was not confirmed from the DNA. TRBV21-1 is deemed a pseudogene. This CDR3 has 14 residues.

The J gene is TRBJ2-3, the V gene TRBV6-4; 11 bases agree with TRBD2. The CDR3 is made up of 16 amino acids. Germline V CDR1 and CDR2: MRHNA, SNTAGT. With V trimmed by 6 bases and J by 6 bases, 11 bases remained unmatched. CDR3 bases: TGTGCCAGCAGCCCACTACCTAGCGGGGGGCGGGATACGCAGTATTTT. It codes for CASSPLPSGGRDTQYF.

The count of this clone is one. The genes are TRBV18 and TRBJ2-3, with TRBD2 matching 8 bases. Germline CDR1 and CDR2: KGHSH and LQKENI. This CDR3 region has 17 residues. Unmatched junction bases numbered 6, after V lost 0 bases and J lost 1 base. Written as DNA, the CDR3 is TGTGCCAGCTCACCACCCATGAACGGGGGGGGCACAGATACGCAGTATTTT. Its translation: CASSPPMNGGGTDTQYF. Supplemented by reference TRBV18 and TRBJ2-3, the full variable domain reads NAGVMQNPRHLVRRRGQEARLRCSPMKGHSHVYWYRQLPEEGLKFMVYLQKENIIDESGMPKERFSAEFPKEGPSILRIQQVVRGDSAAYFCASSPPMNGGGTDTQYFGPGTRLTVL.

V is TRBV19 and J is TRBJ2-1; 7 bases line up with TRBD2. Germline V lookup: CDR1 LNHDA, CDR2 SQIVND (reference sequence). With 6 bases clipped from V and 4 bases from J, the junction kept 6 bases outside the gene matches. The CDR3 runs to 14 residues. As DNA, the CDR3 is TGTGCCAGTAGGGAAGCGGGGCCTTACAATGAGCAGTTCTTC. Translating it yields CASREAGPYNEQFF.

This clone was seen just once. The V gene is TRBV5-1, the J gene TRBJ2-7; 7 bases line up with TRBD1. The CDR3 extends over 14 amino acids. Germline CDR1 SGHRS, CDR2 YFSETQ. V was clipped by 4 bases and J by 2 bases; unmatched bases: 6. Here the CDR3 reads CASSPNGQAYEQYF. DNA of the CDR3: TGCGCCAGCAGCCCCAACGGACAGGCCTACGAGCAGTACTTC.

The chain carries TRBV5-1 and TRBJ1-4; possibly TRBD1 for D (5 bases). V was trimmed by 1 base and J by 5 bases, leaving 12 bases between them. Germline values: CDR1 SGHRS, CDR2 YFSETQ. The length of the CDR3 is 15 residues. The CDR3 region is CASSLQGRLNEKLFF. DNA for the CDR3: TGCGCCAGCAGCTTGCAGGGAAGGTTAAATGAAAAACTGTTTTTT.

This rearrangement joins TRBV30 to TRBJ2-5, with 8 bases fitting TRBD1. The CDR3 has 13 residues. CDR1 and CDR2 from the germline V gene are GTSNPN and SVGIG (reference sequence). The ends lost 2 bases at V and 4 bases at J; junction bases unmatched: 3. CDR3 DNA sequence: TGTGCCTGGAGTACAGGGGGTCGAGAGACCCAGTACTTC. Translated, it gives CAWSTGGRETQYF.

This clone has only one observation. This chain links TRBV5-6 with TRBJ1-6, with D unresolved. Germline V gene lookup returns CDR1 SGHDT and CDR2 YYEEEE. This CDR3 is built from 15 residues. Deletions cut 1 base from V and 3 bases from J, with 8 bases between. The CDR3 protein is CASSLYGDYNSPLHF. For the CDR3, the DNA is TGTGCCAGCAGCTTGTACGGAGACTATAATTCACCCCTCCACTTT. Drawing the rest from reference TRBV5-6 and TRBJ1-6, the complete variable domain is DAGVTQSPTHLIKTRGQQVTLRCSPKSGHDTVSWYQQALGQGPQFIFQYYEEEERQRGNFPDRFSGHQFPNYSSELNVNALLLGDSALYLCASSLYGDYNSPLHFGNGTRLTVT.

The rearrangement uses TRBV6-1 and TRBJ2-1; 8 bases are a match to TRBD2. The CDR3 extends over 16 amino acids. The germline V gene encodes CDR1 MNHNS and CDR2 SASEGT. After removal of 6 bases from V and 0 bases from J, the junction contained 7 bases not matched to a gene. The CDR3 region has the DNA TGTGCCAGCAGAGAATCCGGGGGGGGCTCCTACAATGAGCAGTTCTTC. This gives the protein CASRESGGGSYNEQFF.

The chain uses TRBV5-8 and TRBJ2-7, with TRBD2 matching over 8 bases. Germline V gives CDR1 SGHTS, CDR2 YDEGEE. This CDR3 contains 16 residues. V lost 1 base to trimming and J lost 5 bases; unmatched junction nucleotides: 11. CDR3 in amino acids: CASSLLIGTSLHEQYF. CDR3 sequence (DNA): TGTGCCAGCAGCTTGCTTATCGGGACTAGTCTCCACGAGCAGTACTTC.

V and J are TRBV6-6 and TRBJ1-2, with 7 bases that match TRBD1. Germline V lookup: CDR1 MNHNY, CDR2 SVGAGI (reference sequence). V lost 6 bases to trimming and J lost 5 bases; unmatched junction nucleotides: 12. CDR3 size: 15 residues. The CDR3 sequence: CASSYEDRSGYGYTF. The CDR3 bases are TGTGCCAGCAGCTACGAGGACAGGTCGGGGTATGGCTACACCTTC.

With respect to this clone: The same CDR3 is also encoded by other DNA sequences in this sample. The chain employs TRBV30 and TRBJ1-1; D call uncertain. V lost 1 base to trimming and J lost 1 base, with 4 bases between them. CDR1 and CDR2 (germline): GTSNPN, SVGIG (reference sequence). The CDR3 is made up of 12 amino acids. Here the CDR3 reads CAWSAGNTEAFF. As DNA, the CDR3 is TGTGCCTGGAGTGCAGGGAACACTGAAGCTTTCTTT. Full variable domain (outside the CDR3, taken from reference TRBV30 and TRBJ1-1): SQTIHQWPATLVQPVGSPLSLECTVEGTSNPNLYWYRQAAGRGLQLLFYSVGIGQISSEVPQNLSASRPQDRQFILSSKKLLLSDSGFYLCAWSAGNTEAFFGQGTRLTVV.

The rearrangement links TRBV7-2 to TRBJ2-2; tentatively, D is TRBD2 (5 bases). Germline V gene lookup returns CDR1 SGHTA and CDR2 FQGNSA. The V and J ends lost 5 bases and 6 bases respectively, with 10 bases between them. This CDR3 is built from 13 residues. The CDR3 coding sequence is TGTGCCAGCAGCCCGCCGAGGGCCGGGGAGCTGTTTTTT. Translating it yields CASSPPRAGELFF.

The chain is built from TRBV12-3 or TRBV12-4 and TRBJ2-7, with a tentative D call TRBD1 (5 bases). The ends were cut back, 2 bases at V and 6 bases at J, with 11 bases in the middle. CDR3 length: 13 residues. CDR3 nucleotides: TGTGCCAGCAGTTTACCAGGGCCTGCCGAGCAGTACTTC. Translated, it gives CASSLPGPAEQYF.

The chain uses TRBV19 and TRBJ1-2; tentatively, D is TRBD1 (6 bases). This CDR3 contains 14 residues. CDR1 and CDR2 from the germline V gene are LNHDA and SQIVND (reference sequence). The V end lost 6 bases, the J end lost 6 bases, and 17 bases lay between the germline ends. CDR3 region: CASRPDSTPHGYTF. The CDR3 bases are TGTGCCAGTAGACCGGACAGTACCCCTCATGGCTACACCTTC.

The V call is TRBV3-1 (or the pseudogene TRBV3-2), the J call TRBJ2-1; D not certain. V was pared by 0 bases and J by 7 bases, with 16 bases between. The V gene's germline CDR1 is LGHDT and CDR2 YNNKEL (reference sequence). This CDR3 has 16 amino acids. The DNA of the CDR3 is TGTGCCAGCAGCCAAGATCCGACCTCTAGGCATAATGAGCAGTTCTTC. This codes for CASSQDPTSRHNEQFF.

This clone showed up just once. The chain couples TRBV19 to TRBJ2-1, with 7 bases that match TRBD2. Germline CDR1 and CDR2: LNHDA and SQIVND (reference sequence). With 3 bases clipped from V and 6 bases from J, the junction kept 11 bases outside the gene matches. This CDR3 spans 16 amino acids. The CDR3 coding sequence is TGTGCCAGTAGTATTCAGGCGGGGGTTCGGGCCAATGAGCAGTTCTTC. Translating gives CASSIQAGVRANEQFF.

The chain uses TRBV5-1 and TRBJ1-4; no definite D call. Germline CDR1 SGHRS, CDR2 YFSETQ. The V end was cut by 0 bases, the J end by 7 bases, with 10 bases between. The CDR3 sequence is 14 residues long. The chain's CDR3 is CASSLERAGEKLFF. The CDR3 DNA reads as TGCGCCAGCAGCTTGGAGAGGGCAGGTGAAAAACTGTTTTTT.

The gene calls are TRBV4-1 and TRBJ2-1, with 7 bases lining up with TRBD2. Germline V CDR1 and CDR2: MGHRA, YSYEKL. The CDR3 is made up of 15 amino acids. J gave up 10 bases and V 5 bases, and 14 bases lay outside the gene matches. The CDR3 nucleotides are TGCGCCAGCAGCAAAACCGGGACTACAAATACGGAGCAGTTCTTC. Translation gives CASSKTGTTNTEQFF.